This entry concerns a single T cell receptor beta chain. This sample is drawn from a study of CD8 T cells in Susac syndrome. RNA amounts of about 0.5 to 1 ug underwent reverse transcription with random hexamers. An immunoSEQ multiplex PCR generated amplified TCR beta CDR3 products spanning 54 Vbeta and 13 Jbeta. One entry per CDR3 protein, called by TCRdb with MiXCR from the immunoSEQ multiplex PCR reads. The sample holds 70,000 or so distinct CDR3 sequences, just under 95% seen once. The authors sequenced TCR beta from blood CD8+ and CD4+ T cells. The specimen was CD8+ T cells from PBMCs. This clonotype was sampled from a human donor in good health.

This CDR3 is CASSLPRGETSGANVLTF. The CDR3 nucleotides are TGTGCCAGCAGCCTGCCGCGCGGGGAAACGTCTGGGGCCAACGTCCTGACTTTC. V usage is TRBV7-9 and J usage is TRBJ2-6; a weak D match, TRBD2 (6 bases). Looked up from germline, CDR1 is SEHNR and CDR2 is FQNEAQ (reference sequence). CDR3 length: 18 amino acids. V gave up 5 bases and J gave up 1 base, with 18 bases separating them.